Below, one T cell receptor (beta chain) is given with its context. Its antigen remains unidentified. This sample is part of a study of shared clonotypes between healthy human individuals. Study-wide background: The cohort had a couple of women and a few men, ages 18 to 49. Study-wide results and caveats: Of the naive CD4 clonotypes, around 5.2% were shared across several donors. Although depth was large, rarefaction showed that sequencing of the sorted subsets was incomplete.

In the CD4+ fraction, cells were divided into CD45RA+ naive and CD45RA-negative memory subsets. Repertoires were generated with immunoSEQ multiplex PCR, while TCRdb's copy carries only in-frame clones and drops some. The sample yields 550,000 to 800,000 clones, around 67% seen once. Germline lookup yields CDR1 MDHEN and CDR2 SYDVKM. The CDR3 runs to 15 residues. Trimming removed 1 base at V and 4 bases at J, with 13 bases between. The origin of this receptor is a woman aged 25 to 45 in good health. J is TRBJ2-5 and V is TRBV28; D is uncertain. Sequencing was performed on memory CD4+ T cells sorted from blood. Subset denoted: CD45RA-negative fraction. CDR3 coding DNA: TGTGCCAGCAGTTTATTGGACGTCCGGGCAGAGACCCAGTACTTC. This translates into CASSLLDVRAETQYF.